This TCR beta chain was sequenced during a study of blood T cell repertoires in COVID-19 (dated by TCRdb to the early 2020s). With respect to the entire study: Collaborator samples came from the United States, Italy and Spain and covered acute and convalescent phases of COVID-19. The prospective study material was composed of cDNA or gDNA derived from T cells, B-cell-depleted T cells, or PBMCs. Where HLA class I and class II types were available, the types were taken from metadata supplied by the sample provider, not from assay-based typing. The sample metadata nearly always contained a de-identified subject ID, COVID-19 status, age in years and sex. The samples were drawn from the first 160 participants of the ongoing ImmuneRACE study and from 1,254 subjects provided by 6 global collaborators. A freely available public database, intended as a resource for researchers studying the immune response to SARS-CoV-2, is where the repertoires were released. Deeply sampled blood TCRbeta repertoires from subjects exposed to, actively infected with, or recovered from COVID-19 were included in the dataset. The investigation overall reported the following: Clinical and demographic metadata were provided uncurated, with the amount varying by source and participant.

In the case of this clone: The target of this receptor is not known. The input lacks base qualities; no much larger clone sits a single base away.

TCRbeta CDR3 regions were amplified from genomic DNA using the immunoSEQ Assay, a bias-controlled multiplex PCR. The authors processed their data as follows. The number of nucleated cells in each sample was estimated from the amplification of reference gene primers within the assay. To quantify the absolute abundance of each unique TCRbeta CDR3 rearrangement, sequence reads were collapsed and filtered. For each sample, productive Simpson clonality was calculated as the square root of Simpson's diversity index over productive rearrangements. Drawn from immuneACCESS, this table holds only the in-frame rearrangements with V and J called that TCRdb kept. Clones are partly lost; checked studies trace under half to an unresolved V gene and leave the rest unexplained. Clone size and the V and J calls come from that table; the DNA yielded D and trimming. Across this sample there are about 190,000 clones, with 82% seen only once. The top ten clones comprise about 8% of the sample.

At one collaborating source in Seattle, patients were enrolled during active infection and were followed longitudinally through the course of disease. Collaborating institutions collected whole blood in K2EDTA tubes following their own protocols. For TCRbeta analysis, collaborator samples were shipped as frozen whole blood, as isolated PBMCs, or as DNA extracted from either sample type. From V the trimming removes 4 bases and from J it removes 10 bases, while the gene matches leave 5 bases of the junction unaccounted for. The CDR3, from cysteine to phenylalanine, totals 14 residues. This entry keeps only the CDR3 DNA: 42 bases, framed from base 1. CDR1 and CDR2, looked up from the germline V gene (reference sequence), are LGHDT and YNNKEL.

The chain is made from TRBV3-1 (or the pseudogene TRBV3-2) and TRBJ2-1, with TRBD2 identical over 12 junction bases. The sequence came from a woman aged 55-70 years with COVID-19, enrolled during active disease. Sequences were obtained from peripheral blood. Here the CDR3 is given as CASSPTSGSREQFF. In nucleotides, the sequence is TGTGCCAGCAGCCCGACTAGCGGGAGTAGGGAGCAGTTCTTC.